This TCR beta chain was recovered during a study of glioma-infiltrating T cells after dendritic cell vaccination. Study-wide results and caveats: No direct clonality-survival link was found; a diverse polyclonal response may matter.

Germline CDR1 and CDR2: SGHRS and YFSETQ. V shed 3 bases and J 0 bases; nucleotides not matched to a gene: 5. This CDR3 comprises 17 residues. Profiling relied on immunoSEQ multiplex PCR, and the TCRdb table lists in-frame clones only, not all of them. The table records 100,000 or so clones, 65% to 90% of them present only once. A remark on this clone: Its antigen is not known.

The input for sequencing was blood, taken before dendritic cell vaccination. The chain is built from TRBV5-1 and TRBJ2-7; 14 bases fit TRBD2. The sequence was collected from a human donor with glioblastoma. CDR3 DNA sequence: TGCGCCAGCAGCTCCCGGACTAGCGGGGGGAGCTCCTACGAGCAGTACTTC. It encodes CASSSRTSGGSSYEQYF.